The entry below gives a single TCR beta chain sequence along with its context. What it recognizes is unknown. Germline values: CDR1 MNHNS, CDR2 SASEGT. V was trimmed by 0 bases and J by 2 bases, leaving 11 bases between them. This CDR3 is 15 amino acids long. The data belong to a study of EBV T-cell therapy then PD-1 blockade in nasopharyngeal carcinoma. Specified treatment: AdE1-LMPpoly-expanded autologous EBV-specific T-cell therapy followed by anti-PD-1 nivolumab. TCRdb keeps only in-frame clones here, not all; method: immunoSEQ multiplex PCR. Of about 20,000 clones listed, 84% are singletons. V and J are TRBV6-1 and TRBJ2-7; D is possibly TRBD2 (7 bases). This receptor was taken from a man aged 40-55 years with nasopharyngeal carcinoma. Sequencing was performed on CD8+ T cells from blood, taken between days 30 and 35 from a patient whose treatment included autologous EBV-specific T cells and nivolumab. This CDR3 is CASSEAWGGPYEQYF. CDR3 DNA: TGTGCCAGCAGTGAAGCATGGGGGGGCCCCTACGAGCAGTACTTC.